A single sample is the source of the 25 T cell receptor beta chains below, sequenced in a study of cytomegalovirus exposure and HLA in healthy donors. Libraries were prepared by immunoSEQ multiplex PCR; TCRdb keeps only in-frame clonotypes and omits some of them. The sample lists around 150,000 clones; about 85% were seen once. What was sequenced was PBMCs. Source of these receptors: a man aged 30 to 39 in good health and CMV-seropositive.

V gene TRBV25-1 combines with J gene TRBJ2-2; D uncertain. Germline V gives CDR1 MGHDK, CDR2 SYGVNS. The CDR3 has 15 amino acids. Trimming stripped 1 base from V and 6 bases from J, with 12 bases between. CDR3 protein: CASSELSETPGELFF. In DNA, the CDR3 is TGTGCCAGCAGTGAATTATCAGAAACCCCCGGGGAGCTGTTTTTT.

The CDR3 loop is CASTPVGGGPQETQYF. In nucleotides, the CDR3 is TGTGCCAGCACCCCGGTCGGGGGGGGCCCCCAAGAGACCCAGTACTTC. The chain recombines TRBV11-2 with TRBJ2-5; the match to TRBD2 covers 8 bases. CDR3 size: 16 residues. Trimming at V came to 7 bases and at J to 1 base, leaving 11 bases not matched to a gene. Per germline, CDR1 SGHAT and CDR2 FQNNGV. The full variable domain, completed using reference TRBV11-2 and TRBJ2-5, is EAGVAQSPRYKIIEKRQSVAFWCNPISGHATLYWYQQILGQGPKLLIQFQNNGVVDDSQLPKDRFSAERLKGVDSTLKIQPAKLEDSAVYLCASTPVGGGPQETQYFGPGTRLLVL.

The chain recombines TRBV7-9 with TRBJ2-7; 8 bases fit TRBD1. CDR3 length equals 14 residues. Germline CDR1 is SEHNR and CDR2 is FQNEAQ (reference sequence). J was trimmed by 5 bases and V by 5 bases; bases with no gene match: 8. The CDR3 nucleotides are TGTGCCAGCAGCCCTGACAGGGGCGGCGACGAGCAGTACTTC. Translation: CASSPDRGGDEQYF.

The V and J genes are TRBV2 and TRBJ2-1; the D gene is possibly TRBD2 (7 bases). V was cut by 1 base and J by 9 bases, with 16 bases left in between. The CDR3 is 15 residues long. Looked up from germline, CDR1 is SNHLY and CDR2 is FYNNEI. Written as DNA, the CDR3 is TGTGCCAGCAGTGAAGGAGGGGGGGGCCTCGGTGAGCAGTTCTTC. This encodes CASSEGGGGLGEQFF.

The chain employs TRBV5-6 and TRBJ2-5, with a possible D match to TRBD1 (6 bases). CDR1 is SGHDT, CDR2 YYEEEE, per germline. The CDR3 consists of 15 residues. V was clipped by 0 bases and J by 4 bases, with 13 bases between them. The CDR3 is CASSLGRTGPETQYF. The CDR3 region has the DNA TGTGCCAGCAGCTTGGGACGCACAGGGCCAGAGACCCAGTACTTC.

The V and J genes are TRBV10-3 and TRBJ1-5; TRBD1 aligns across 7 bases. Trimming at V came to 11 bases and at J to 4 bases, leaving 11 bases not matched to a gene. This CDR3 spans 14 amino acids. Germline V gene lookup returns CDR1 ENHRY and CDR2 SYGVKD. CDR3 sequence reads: CASRGDSSNQPQHF. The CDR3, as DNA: TGTGCCTCCAGGGGGGACAGCTCAAATCAGCCCCAGCATTTT.

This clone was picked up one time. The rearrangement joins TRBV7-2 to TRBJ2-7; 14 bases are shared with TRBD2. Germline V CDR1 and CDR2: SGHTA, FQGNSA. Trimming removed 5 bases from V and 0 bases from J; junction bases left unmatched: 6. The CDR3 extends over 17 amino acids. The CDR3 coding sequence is TGTGCCAGCAGCCGGACTAGCGGGGGGCCCAGCTCCTACGAGCAGTACTTC. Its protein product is CASSRTSGGPSSYEQYF.

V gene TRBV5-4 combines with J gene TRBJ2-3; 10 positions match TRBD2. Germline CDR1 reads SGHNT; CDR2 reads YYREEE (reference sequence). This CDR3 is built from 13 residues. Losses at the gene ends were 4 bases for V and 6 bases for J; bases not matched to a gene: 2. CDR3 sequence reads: CASSQRGGDTQYF. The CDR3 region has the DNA TGTGCCAGCAGCCAGCGGGGGGGCGATACGCAGTATTTT.

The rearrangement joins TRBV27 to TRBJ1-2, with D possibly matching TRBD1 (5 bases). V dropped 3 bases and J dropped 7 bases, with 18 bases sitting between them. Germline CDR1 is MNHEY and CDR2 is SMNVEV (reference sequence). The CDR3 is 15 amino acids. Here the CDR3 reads CASSLFEGRGSGYTF. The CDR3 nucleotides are TGTGCCAGCAGTTTGTTTGAGGGGAGGGGCTCTGGCTACACCTTC.

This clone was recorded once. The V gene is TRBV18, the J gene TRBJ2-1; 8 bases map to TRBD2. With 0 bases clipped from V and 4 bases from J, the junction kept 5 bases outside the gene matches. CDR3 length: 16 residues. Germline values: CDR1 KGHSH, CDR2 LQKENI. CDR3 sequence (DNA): TGTGCCAGCTCACCACCAAGTCGGGGGGGTTACAATGAGCAGTTCTTC. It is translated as CASSPPSRGGYNEQFF.

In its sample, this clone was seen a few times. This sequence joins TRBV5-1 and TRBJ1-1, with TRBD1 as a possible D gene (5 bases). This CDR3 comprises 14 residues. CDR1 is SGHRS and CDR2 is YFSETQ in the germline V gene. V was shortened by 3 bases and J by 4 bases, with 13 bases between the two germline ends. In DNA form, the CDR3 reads TGCGCCAGCAGCTCCGACAGAGCAACCACTGAAGCTTTCTTT. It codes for CASSSDRATTEAFF.

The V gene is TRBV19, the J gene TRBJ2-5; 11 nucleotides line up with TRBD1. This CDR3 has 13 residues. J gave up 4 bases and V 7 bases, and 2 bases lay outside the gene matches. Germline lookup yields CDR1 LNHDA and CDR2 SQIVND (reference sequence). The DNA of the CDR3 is TGTGCCAGTAAGGACAGGGGGCGAGAGACCCAGTACTTC. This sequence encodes CASKDRGRETQYF.

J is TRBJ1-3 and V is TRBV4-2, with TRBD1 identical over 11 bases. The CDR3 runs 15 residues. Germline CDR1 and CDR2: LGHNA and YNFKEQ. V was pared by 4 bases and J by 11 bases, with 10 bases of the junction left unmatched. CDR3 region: CASSPPRTGGTAIYF. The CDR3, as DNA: TGTGCCAGCAGCCCCCCGAGGACAGGGGGCACCGCCATATATTTT.

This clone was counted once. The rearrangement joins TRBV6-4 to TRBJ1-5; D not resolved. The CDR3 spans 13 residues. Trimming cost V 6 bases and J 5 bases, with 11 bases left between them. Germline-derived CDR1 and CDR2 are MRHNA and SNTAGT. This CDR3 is CASSSRKDQPQHF. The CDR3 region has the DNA TGTGCCAGCAGCTCCAGGAAGGATCAGCCCCAGCATTTT.

In nucleotides, the CDR3 is TGTGCCACCAGCAGAGATAGGGAGTATGGCTACACCTTC. Its translation is CATSRDREYGYTF. The gene calls are TRBV15 and TRBJ1-2, with unresolved D. V dropped 0 bases and J dropped 5 bases, with 7 bases sitting between them. CDR1 is LNHNV, CDR2 YYDKDF, per germline (reference sequence). CDR3 length: 13 residues.

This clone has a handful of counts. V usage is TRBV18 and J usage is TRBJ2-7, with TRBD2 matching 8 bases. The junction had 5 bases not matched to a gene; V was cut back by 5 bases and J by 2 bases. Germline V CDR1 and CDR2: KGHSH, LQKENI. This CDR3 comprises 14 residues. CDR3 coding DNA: TGTGCCAGCTCAACGACTAGCGAAGCCTACGAGCAGTACTTC. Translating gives CASSTTSEAYEQYF.

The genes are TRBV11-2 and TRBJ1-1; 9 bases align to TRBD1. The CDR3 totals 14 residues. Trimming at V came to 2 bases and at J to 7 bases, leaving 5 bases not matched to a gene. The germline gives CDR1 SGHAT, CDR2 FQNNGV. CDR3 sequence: CASSLKDRGGEAFF. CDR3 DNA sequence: TGTGCCAGCAGCTTAAAGGACAGGGGTGGTGAAGCTTTCTTT.

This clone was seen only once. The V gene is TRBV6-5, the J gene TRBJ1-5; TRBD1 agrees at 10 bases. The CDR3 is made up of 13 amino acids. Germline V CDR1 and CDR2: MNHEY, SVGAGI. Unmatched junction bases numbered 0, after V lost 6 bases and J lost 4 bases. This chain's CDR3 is CASRGQGNQPQHF. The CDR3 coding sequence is TGTGCCAGCAGGGGACAGGGGAATCAGCCCCAGCATTTT.

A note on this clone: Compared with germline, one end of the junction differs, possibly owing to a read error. CDR3 loop: CASSRPGQGAYF. The CDR3 DNA reads TGTGCCAGCAGTAGGCCGGGACAGGGGGCTTATTTT. The chain has TRBV6-6 and TRBJ1-5; TRBD1 agrees at 12 bases. Per germline, CDR1 MNHNY and CDR2 SVGAGI (reference sequence). This CDR3 has 12 amino acids.

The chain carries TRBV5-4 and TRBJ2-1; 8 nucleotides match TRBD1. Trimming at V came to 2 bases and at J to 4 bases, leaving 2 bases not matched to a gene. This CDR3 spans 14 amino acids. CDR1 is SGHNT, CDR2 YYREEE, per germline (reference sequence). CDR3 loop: CASSFRGQYNEQFF. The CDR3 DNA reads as TGTGCCAGCAGCTTCAGGGGGCAGTACAATGAGCAGTTCTTC.

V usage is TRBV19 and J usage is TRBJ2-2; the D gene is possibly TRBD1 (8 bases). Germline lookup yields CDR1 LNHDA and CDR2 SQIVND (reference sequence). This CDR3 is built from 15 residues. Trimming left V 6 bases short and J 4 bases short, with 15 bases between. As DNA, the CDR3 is TGTGCCAGTAGACCACAGGGGGGGGGCACCGGGGAGCTGTTTTTT. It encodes CASRPQGGGTGELFF.

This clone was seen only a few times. Here the CDR3 DNA reads TGTGCCAGCAATTCACACATCTCAGATACGCAGTATTTT. Translating it yields CASNSHISDTQYF. The rearrangement uses TRBV9 and TRBJ2-3; D call uncertain. V was trimmed by 6 bases and J by 4 bases, leaving 12 bases between them. Germline values: CDR1 SGDLS, CDR2 YYNGEE. The CDR3 totals 13 residues.

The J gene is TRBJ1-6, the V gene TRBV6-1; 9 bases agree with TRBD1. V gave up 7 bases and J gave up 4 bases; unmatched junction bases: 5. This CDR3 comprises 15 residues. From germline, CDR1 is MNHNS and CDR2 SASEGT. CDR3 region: CASMFGTGYNSPLHF. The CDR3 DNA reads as TGTGCCAGCATGTTCGGGACAGGGTATAATTCACCCCTCCACTTT.

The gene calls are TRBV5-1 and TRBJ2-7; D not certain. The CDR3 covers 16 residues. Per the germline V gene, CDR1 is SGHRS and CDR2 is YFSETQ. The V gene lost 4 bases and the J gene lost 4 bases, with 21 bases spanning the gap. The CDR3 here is CASSRMIGRSPYEQYF. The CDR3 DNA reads TGCGCCAGCAGCAGAATGATAGGCAGGTCGCCGTACGAGCAGTACTTC.

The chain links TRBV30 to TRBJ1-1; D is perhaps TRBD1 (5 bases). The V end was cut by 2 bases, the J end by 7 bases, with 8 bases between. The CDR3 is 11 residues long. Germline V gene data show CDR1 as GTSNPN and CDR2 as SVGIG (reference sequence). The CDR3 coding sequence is TGTGCCTGGAGTTGGGGGGGTGAAGCTTTCTTT. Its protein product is CAWSWGGEAFF.